This TCR beta chain was sequenced in a study of blood T cell repertoires in COVID-19. Overall study: The United States, Italy and Spain supplied acute and convalescent COVID-19 samples. PBMCs, B-cell-depleted T cells, or T cells provided the cDNA or gDNA that made up the material.

In the original processing: For nucleated cells, counts were estimated from reference gene primer amplification. The protocol was immunoSEQ multiplex PCR, while the TCRdb copy is restricted to in-frame clones and leaves out a portion. For V, J and clone size, that table is used; D and trimming come from the DNA. The repertoire has some 490,000 clones, approximately 85% of them found once; the top ten carry approximately 3.2%. The V and J ends lost 3 bases and 4 bases respectively, with 10 bases between them. From germline, CDR1 is SNHLY and CDR2 FYNNEI. This CDR3 is 14 amino acids long. The sequence came from a human donor in a cohort sampled during active COVID-19. The specimen sequenced was peripheral blood. This sequence joins TRBV2 and TRBJ1-5; D gene ambiguous. The CDR3 region is CASSDRTENQPQHF. CDR3 nucleotides: TGTGCCAGCAGTGATCGGACTGAGAATCAGCCCCAGCATTTT.